This TCR beta chain was profiled in a study of blood T cell repertoires in COVID-19. The recovered donors of Cohort 3 showed two negative PCRs, clearance, or symptom resolution. The CDR3 length is 15 residues. Germline V gene data show CDR1 as SGDLS and CDR2 as YYNGEE. The ends lost 3 bases at V and 2 bases at J; junction bases unmatched: 5. Authors' processing steps: Cell counts per sample came from amplifying reference gene primers. Produced via immunoSEQ multiplex PCR; TCRdb's table is partial and in-frame only. V, J and clone size reflect that table, while D and trimming were determined from the DNA. The table lists under 300,000 clones, around 92% of them singletons.

The sequenced sample was PBMCs or T cells enriched from blood (not recorded which). The chain employs TRBV9 and TRBJ1-3; 7 bases fit TRBD1. This TCR derives from an older woman who had recovered from COVID-19. The CDR3 coding sequence is TGTGCCAGCAGCGAAGGGGGCGGCGCTGGAAACACCATATATTTT. Protein sequence: CASSEGGGAGNTIYF. The complete variable domain, with remaining parts taken from reference TRBV9 and TRBJ1-3, reads DSGVTQTPKHLITATGQRVTLRCSPRSGDLSVYWYQQSLDQGLQFLIQYYNGEERAKGNILERFSAQQFPDLHSELNLSSLELGDSALYFCASSEGGGAGNTIYFGEGSWLTVV.